This TCR beta chain was observed in a study of shared clonotypes between healthy human individuals. Whole-study context: Participating donors consisted of a couple of women and a few men aged 18 to 49.

After removal of 2 bases from V and 4 bases from J, the junction contained 5 bases not matched to a gene. The CDR3 spans 15 residues. Germline V lookup: CDR1 MNHEY, CDR2 SVGAGI. Sequenced by immunoSEQ multiplex PCR; TCRdb stores in-frame clones only, minus some. The repertoire consists of some 1,100,000 clones, with about four fifths occurring once and the leading ten covering approximately 0.5%. The chain joins TRBV6-5 to TRBJ2-5; 9 bases are shared with TRBD2. The TCR comes from a young man in good health. Some clones in this sample may be carry-over from other donors' samples. Material for sequencing was memory CD4+ T cells from PBMCs. As to subset: CD45RA-negative fraction. As DNA, the CDR3 is TGTGCCAGCAGTTACGCGGCGGGAGGGGCAGAGACCCAGTACTTC. This codes for CASSYAAGGAETQYF.